This T cell receptor beta chain comes out of a study of T cells in Graves' hyperthyroidism and ophthalmopathy. CDR1 is LGHDT, CDR2 YNNKEL, per germline (reference sequence). The CDR3 consists of 15 residues. Trimming cost V 6 bases and J 3 bases; bases outside gene matches: 6. This clonotype was seen only a few times. Its specificity is unknown. Findings and limits, study-wide: Within blood appeared most thyroid clonotypes that had expanded above 0.001.

Regions amplified from RNA transcripts were the TCR beta CDR3 regions. Using the HTBI primer set, a first-round RT-PCR was run on the TCR CDR3. TCRdb independently ran MiXCR on the multiplex PCR reads; one entry per CDR3 protein. The sample has a few hundred thousand distinct CDR3 sequences, less than 25% seen once. This TCR came from a man between 18 and 35 years old with Graves' hyperthyroidism. J is TRBJ2-7 and V is TRBV3-1; 12 nucleotides match TRBD2. The sequenced sample was blood. In DNA form, the CDR3 reads TGTGCCAGCAGTCGACTAGCGGGGGCCTTCTACGAGCAGTACTTC. Protein: CASSRLAGAFYEQYF.